Listed below are T cell receptor beta chains from one sample, sequenced in a study of blood T cell repertoires in COVID-19. TCRdb's copy holds only in-frame clones and misses some; the assay was immunoSEQ multiplex PCR. The sample yields tens of thousands of clones, around 75% seen once. Sequenced material: peripheral blood. The receptors stem from a man between 65 and 85 years old with COVID-19, enrolled during active disease. CDR3s include the opening cysteine and the closing phenylalanine or tryptophan. Fields, in order: clone size, CDR3 length, V gene, J gene, D gene, CDR3 DNA, CDR3 protein. D genes are given only for firm matches. The listing skips clone size in some rows; elsewhere it reads once, few, many or a size class.

clone_size: .; cdr3_length: 13; v_call: TRBV28; j_call: TRBJ1-1; d_call: .; cdr3_nt: TGTGCCAGCAGCTGGGGGGGGCGGACTGAAGCTTTCTTT; cdr3_aa: CASSWGGRTEAFF
clone_size: .; cdr3_length: 13; v_call: TRBV10-2; j_call: TRBJ1-2; d_call: TRBD1; cdr3_nt: TGCGCCAGCAGGGGACAGGGGGTCGGCGGCTACACCTTC; cdr3_aa: CASRGQGVGGYTF
clone_size: once; cdr3_length: 15; v_call: TRBV4-1; j_call: TRBJ1-4; d_call: TRBD1; cdr3_nt: TGCGCCAGCAGCCAAGAAGGGACAGGGTCTCGCTTCCTGTTTTTT; cdr3_aa: CASSQEGTGSRFLFF
clone_size: .; cdr3_length: 14; v_call: TRBV5-6; j_call: TRBJ1-1; d_call: .; cdr3_nt: TGTGCCAGCAGCACGAAATCAGGGAACACTGAAGCTTTCTTT; cdr3_aa: CASSTKSGNTEAFF
clone_size: .; cdr3_length: 13; v_call: TRBV7-2; j_call: TRBJ1-2; d_call: .; cdr3_nt: TGTGCCAGCAGCTTCGGGTCGACCCTTGGCTACACCTTC; cdr3_aa: CASSFGSTLGYTF
clone_size: .; cdr3_length: 13; v_call: TRBV19; j_call: TRBJ1-1; d_call: .; cdr3_nt: TGTGCCAGTAGAAATCAGCGGAACACTGAAGCTTTCTTT; cdr3_aa: CASRNQRNTEAFF
clone_size: once; cdr3_length: 13; v_call: TRBV19; j_call: TRBJ2-3; d_call: .; cdr3_nt: TGTGCCAGTAGTATCCTGGAGGCAGATACGCAGTATTTT; cdr3_aa: CASSILEADTQYF
clone_size: .; cdr3_length: 15; v_call: TRBV27; j_call: TRBJ2-3; d_call: .; cdr3_nt: TGTGCCAGCAGTTTAGGGCTAGCCCGCACAGATACGCAGTATTTT; cdr3_aa: CASSLGLARTDTQYF
clone_size: .; cdr3_length: 15; v_call: TRBV5-8; j_call: TRBJ1-1; d_call: .; cdr3_nt: TGTGCCAGCAGCCAACCGACTTATTTTGGCACTGAAGCTTTCTTT; cdr3_aa: CASSQPTYFGTEAFF
clone_size: .; cdr3_length: 12; v_call: TRBV30; j_call: TRBJ1-2; d_call: .; cdr3_nt: TGTGCCTGGACTGTGGTGGGAGGTGGCTACACCTTC; cdr3_aa: CAWTVVGGGYTF
clone_size: .; cdr3_length: 16; v_call: TRBV6-2/TRBV6-3; j_call: TRBJ1-3; d_call: .; cdr3_nt: TGTGCCAGCAGTTACGGGCAGGGGTGGTCTGGAAACACCATATATTTT; cdr3_aa: CASSYGQGWSGNTIYF
clone_size: .; cdr3_length: 13; v_call: TRBV13; j_call: TRBJ1-6; d_call: .; cdr3_nt: TGTGCCAGCAGCCTAGATCAGGGTTCACCCCTCCACTTT; cdr3_aa: CASSLDQGSPLHF
clone_size: many; cdr3_length: 16; v_call: TRBV13; j_call: TRBJ1-3; d_call: TRBD1; cdr3_nt: TGTGCCAGCAGCCGTGGACAGGCGAGCTCTGGAAACACCATATATTTT; cdr3_aa: CASSRGQASSGNTIYF
clone_size: .; cdr3_length: 18; v_call: TRBV5-4; j_call: TRBJ1-2; d_call: TRBD1; cdr3_nt: TGTGCCAGCAGCTTGGGGGACCGGGACAGCGCATTTAACTATGGCTACACCTTC; cdr3_aa: CASSLGDRDSAFNYGYTF
clone_size: .; cdr3_length: 15; v_call: TRBV27; j_call: TRBJ1-1; d_call: .; cdr3_nt: TGTGCCAGCAGTTCCCTTGGGGGGAGGGGCACTGAAGCTTTCTTT; cdr3_aa: CASSSLGGRGTEAFF
clone_size: .; cdr3_length: 15; v_call: TRBV28; j_call: TRBJ1-5; d_call: TRBD1; cdr3_nt: TGTGCCAGCAGTTTAGGGGACAGACACAATCAGCCCCAGCATTTT; cdr3_aa: CASSLGDRHNQPQHF
clone_size: .; cdr3_length: 15; v_call: TRBV21-1; j_call: TRBJ2-7; d_call: .; cdr3_nt: TGTGCCAGCAGCATAACTAGCGGGGATAAACACGAGCAGTACTTC; cdr3_aa: CASSITSGDKHEQYF
clone_size: .; cdr3_length: 17; v_call: TRBV4-2; j_call: TRBJ1-2; d_call: TRBD1; cdr3_nt: TGTGCCAGCAGCCAATACCCTCCGGGACAGCTAAACTATGGCTACACCTTC; cdr3_aa: CASSQYPPGQLNYGYTF
clone_size: .; cdr3_length: 14; v_call: TRBV6-5; j_call: TRBJ2-2; d_call: .; cdr3_nt: TGTGCCAGCAAAGGGGGGGCCGACACCGGGGAGCTGTTTTTT; cdr3_aa: CASKGGADTGELFF
clone_size: .; cdr3_length: 17; v_call: TRBV5-1; j_call: TRBJ2-5; d_call: TRBD1; cdr3_nt: TGCGCCAGCAGCCCGGACAGGGCCCAAGTTGCTCAAGAGACCCAGTACTTC; cdr3_aa: CASSPDRAQVAQETQYF
clone_size: few; cdr3_length: 13; v_call: TRBV2; j_call: TRBJ1-1; d_call: .; cdr3_nt: TGTGCCAGCAGTTGGACAGTGAACACTGAAGCTTTCTTT; cdr3_aa: CASSWTVNTEAFF
clone_size: .; cdr3_length: 11; v_call: TRBV7-2; j_call: TRBJ2-3; d_call: .; cdr3_nt: TGTGCCAGCAGCCCCGGGGGTGGGCAGTATTTT; cdr3_aa: CASSPGGGQYF
clone_size: .; cdr3_length: 13; v_call: TRBV9; j_call: TRBJ2-3; d_call: .; cdr3_nt: TGTGCCAGCAGCCCCGCCGGGACAGATACGCAGTATTTT; cdr3_aa: CASSPAGTDTQYF
clone_size: .; cdr3_length: 16; v_call: TRBV7-2; j_call: TRBJ1-6; d_call: .; cdr3_nt: TGTGCCAGCAGCCCCGATCCGGGAGCCCCTAATTCACCCCTCCACTTT; cdr3_aa: CASSPDPGAPNSPLHF
clone_size: .; cdr3_length: 13; v_call: TRBV5-4; j_call: TRBJ1-2; d_call: .; cdr3_nt: TGTGCCAGCAGCCGGGGGTCGAGCTATGGCTACACCTTC; cdr3_aa: CASSRGSSYGYTF
clone_size: .; cdr3_length: 13; v_call: TRBV5-1; j_call: TRBJ1-2; d_call: .; cdr3_nt: TGCGCCAGCAGCTTTGACAGCAACTATGGCTACACCTTC; cdr3_aa: CASSFDSNYGYTF
clone_size: .; cdr3_length: 15; v_call: TRBV6-2/TRBV6-3; j_call: TRBJ1-2; d_call: .; cdr3_nt: TGTGCCAGCAGTTACGTCAGTGTTTTGATCTATGGCTACACCTTC; cdr3_aa: CASSYVSVLIYGYTF
clone_size: .; cdr3_length: 12; v_call: TRBV12-3/TRBV12-4; j_call: TRBJ1-2; d_call: .; cdr3_nt: TGTGCCAGCAGTAACATTAACTATGGCTACACCTTC; cdr3_aa: CASSNINYGYTF
clone_size: once; cdr3_length: 14; v_call: TRBV5-6; j_call: TRBJ2-2; d_call: TRBD2; cdr3_nt: TGTGCCAGCAGCTTGAGCGGGAGGACCGGGGAGCTGTTTTTT; cdr3_aa: CASSLSGRTGELFF
clone_size: .; cdr3_length: 16; v_call: TRBV12-5; j_call: TRBJ2-5; d_call: TRBD1; cdr3_nt: TGTGCTAGTGGTTTGGTCCAGGACAGGGTCGAAGAGACCCAGTACTTC; cdr3_aa: CASGLVQDRVEETQYF
clone_size: .; cdr3_length: 15; v_call: TRBV7-2; j_call: TRBJ2-3; d_call: TRBD2; cdr3_nt: TGTGCCAGCAGCTTCCGACTAGCGGGAGTAGATACGCAGTATTTT; cdr3_aa: CASSFRLAGVDTQYF
clone_size: .; cdr3_length: 17; v_call: TRBV5-1; j_call: TRBJ2-3; d_call: .; cdr3_nt: TGCGCCAGCAGCTTAAGGACAGTGGGCTTGTCAGCCGATACGCAGTATTTT; cdr3_aa: CASSLRTVGLSADTQYF
clone_size: .; cdr3_length: 16; v_call: TRBV5-5; j_call: TRBJ2-1; d_call: TRBD2; cdr3_nt: TGTGCCAGCAGCTTTTCTAGCGGGGGGTCCTACAATGAGCAGTTCTTC; cdr3_aa: CASSFSSGGSYNEQFF
clone_size: .; cdr3_length: 13; v_call: TRBV11-3; j_call: TRBJ2-5; d_call: .; cdr3_nt: TGTGCCAGCAGCTTAAACCAGGGGGGGACCCAGTACTTC; cdr3_aa: CASSLNQGGTQYF
clone_size: .; cdr3_length: 12; v_call: TRBV12-3/TRBV12-4; j_call: TRBJ1-1; d_call: TRBD1; cdr3_nt: TGTGCCAGCGGACGGGGGGGACAGGGACCTTTCTTT; cdr3_aa: CASGRGGQGPFF
clone_size: .; cdr3_length: 15; v_call: TRBV6-5; j_call: TRBJ1-1; d_call: .; cdr3_nt: TGTGCCAGCAGTCCCACCGGACAGCTGAACACTGAAGCTTTCTTT; cdr3_aa: CASSPTGQLNTEAFF
clone_size: few; cdr3_length: 16; v_call: TRBV6-2/TRBV6-3; j_call: TRBJ2-5; d_call: TRBD2; cdr3_nt: TGTGCCAGCAGTCTCCTCGGGACTAGCGGGAGTTTGACCCAGTACTTC; cdr3_aa: CASSLLGTSGSLTQYF
clone_size: .; cdr3_length: 20; v_call: TRBV3-1/TRBV3-2; j_call: TRBJ2-1; d_call: TRBD2; cdr3_nt: TGTGCCAGCAGCCAAGATCCCCAGGGGGTTGCGGGGGGGCAATACAATGAGCAGTTCTTC; cdr3_aa: CASSQDPQGVAGGQYNEQFF
clone_size: .; cdr3_length: 16; v_call: TRBV11-2; j_call: TRBJ2-3; d_call: TRBD2; cdr3_nt: TGTGCCAGCAGCTTAAGACTAGCGGGAGACACAGATACGCAGTATTTT; cdr3_aa: CASSLRLAGDTDTQYF
clone_size: few; cdr3_length: 14; v_call: TRBV19; j_call: TRBJ1-1; d_call: .; cdr3_nt: TGTGCCACCACGGTGGGGCATATGAACACTGAAGCTTTCTTT; cdr3_aa: CATTVGHMNTEAFF
clone_size: .; cdr3_length: 15; v_call: TRBV11-2; j_call: TRBJ2-7; d_call: TRBD2; cdr3_nt: TGTGCCAGCAGCTTAACCGGCGGGAGAAAATACGAGCAGTACTTC; cdr3_aa: CASSLTGGRKYEQYF
clone_size: once; cdr3_length: 14; v_call: TRBV4-2; j_call: TRBJ1-5; d_call: .; cdr3_nt: TGTGCCAGCAGCCAAGATACCGGGACTTGGTCCCAGCATTTT; cdr3_aa: CASSQDTGTWSQHF
clone_size: .; cdr3_length: 17; v_call: TRBV6-2/TRBV6-3; j_call: TRBJ1-4; d_call: TRBD1; cdr3_nt: TGTGCCAGCAGTTACTCGAGAGTACGACAGGGACGCGAAAAACTGTTTTTT; cdr3_aa: CASSYSRVRQGREKLFF
clone_size: few; cdr3_length: 15; v_call: TRBV10-3; j_call: TRBJ1-2; d_call: TRBD1; cdr3_nt: TGTGCCGCGCACCCGAGGACAGGGACGGGGTATGGCTACACCTTC; cdr3_aa: CAAHPRTGTGYGYTF
clone_size: .; cdr3_length: 14; v_call: TRBV6-2/TRBV6-3; j_call: TRBJ1-2; d_call: .; cdr3_nt: TGTGCCAGCAGCTTCCCCAGGGGAGACTATGGCTACACCTTC; cdr3_aa: CASSFPRGDYGYTF
clone_size: .; cdr3_length: 11; v_call: TRBV19; j_call: TRBJ1-4; d_call: .; cdr3_nt: TGTGCCAGTAGTATAGGACAGGAACTGTTTTTT; cdr3_aa: CASSIGQELFF
clone_size: .; cdr3_length: 13; v_call: TRBV20-1; j_call: TRBJ1-5; d_call: .; cdr3_nt: TGCAGTGCTAGTGGGCAGTTTGATCAGCCCCAGCATTTT; cdr3_aa: CSASGQFDQPQHF
clone_size: .; cdr3_length: 13; v_call: TRBV5-1; j_call: TRBJ2-5; d_call: .; cdr3_nt: TGCGCCAGCAGCCGCGGGACAGAAGAGACCCAGTACTTC; cdr3_aa: CASSRGTEETQYF